Sequencing of this TCR beta chain was carried out in a study of shared clonotypes between healthy human individuals (dated by TCRdb to the early 2020s). Background for the entire study: The cohort included three men and a couple of women between 18 and 49 years of age. For each donor, CD4 naive and CD4 memory were each given three plates, CD8 naive was given two plates, and CD8 memory was given one plate. Blood TCR repertoires of roughly 5 healthy adults were deeply sequenced to estimate repertoire size and the extent of clonotype sharing between individuals. To increase sequencing depth and limit assay-specific biases, TCR repertoire library preparation and sequencing were carried out by different laboratories using diverse techniques. Each donor's leukapheresis produced roughly between about 0.8 and 10 billion PBMCs.

TCR CDR3 regions were amplified from genomic DNA by multiplex PCR using the deep immunoSEQ assay. Extracted genomic DNA from each cell subset was spread evenly across all wells of several immunoSEQ 96-well plates, with each plate serving as a replicate. Each replicate PCR for sorted subsets received roughly 200 ng genomic DNA, equal to 30,000 or so T cell genomes. The purified libraries were quantified using a Qubit 3.0 fluorometer, sized with a Bioanalyzer 2100, and then quantified again using the KAPA Library Quantification kit. Every immunoSEQ 96-well plate was sequenced on a dedicated single-read 150-cycle Illumina NextSeq 550 flow cell. From the authors' description of their analysis: Because the immunoSEQ output included only junctional sequences and no quality scores, the filtering could not be the same as the filtering used for full-length reads. Sequences were annotated with PyIR, a Python wrapper for IgBLAST v1.9, and V/J genes and CDR3 were assigned using IMGT germline references. Any read was removed if the V/J assignment was weak (E-value above 1e-6), the CDR3 was missing, or the read contained stop codons, out-of-frame junctions, or ambiguous translated residues. V3J clonotypes were defined by identical inferred V gene, J gene, and CDR3 amino acid sequence. Percentage overlap between repertoires was calculated by dividing the number of shared unique clonotypes by the size of the smaller repertoire. Richness of each repertoire was evaluated using RTK rarefaction, the Chao1 estimator, and Recon v2.1 estimates of unobserved clonotypes. For all TCRbeta clonotypes obtained by the gDNA method from a few donors, generation probabilities were computed with OLGA. TCRdb's version of the immuneACCESS table is confined to in-frame rearrangements and falls short of the full clone set. An unresolved V gene accounts for under half of the shortfall where checked; the remainder is of unknown origin. The DNA was the basis for D and trimming; V, J and clone size are from that table. Here the sample has roughly 2,000,000 clones; less than 95% occur a single time. The top ten clonotypes cover more than 0.95% of the sample.

The investigation overall reported the following: Compared with non-shared clonotypes, the clonotypes found in all four sorted-subset donors had higher generation probabilities. Sampling was limited to blood, and TCR repertoires in tissue likely differ from TCR repertoires in blood. Incomplete sequencing was indicated by rarefaction of sorted-subset datasets, despite the large sequencing depth. Larger estimated clonotype richness was generally found for naive subsets than for memory subsets. The genetic and exposure-history diversity represented was limited by the small number of donors. Pairwise subsampling indicated that sequencing depth was expected to affect the degree of clonotype sharing among donors. Across a handful of donors, approximately 5% of naive CD4, approximately 3.6% of naive CD8, 2% to 2.5% of memory CD4, and 0.3% to 0.45% of memory CD8 clonotypes were shared.

CD8 naive samples consisted of CD45RO-negative cells that were positively selected for CCR7, yielding a CD45RA+CCR7+ population without TemRA cells. Healthy HIV-negative adults with no recently reported acute infections or vaccinations were included as donors. Every donor was a Caucasian adult residing in Nashville, Tennessee, USA. Blood was collected by leukapheresis, and PBMCs were isolated by Ficoll-Histopaque density gradient centrifugation and then cryopreserved in liquid nitrogen vapor phase. Analytical flow cytometry was used to check the purity and quantity of every magnetically sorted T cell population. Genomic DNA was isolated from each sorted fraction and quantified by UV absorbance on a Nanodrop 2000c. V has 0 bases trimmed and J has 2 bases trimmed; junction bases matching no gene number 0. CDR1 SGHRS and CDR2 YFSETQ were looked up in the germline V gene. The CDR3 measures 14 amino acids from cysteine to phenylalanine. CDR3 DNA only is kept here, 42 bases in frame from base 1.

This clone was seen only once. Its antigen is still unknown. Base quality data are lacking; no much larger clone is found one base away. Specimen: naive CD8+ T cells sorted from blood. Reading the label with the study, this specimen's cell subset or site is: CD45RA+CCR7+. The TCR was taken from a man between 18 and 29 years old in good health. This chain joins TRBV5-1 to TRBJ2-3; TRBD1 aligns with 7 central bases. The CDR3 here reads CASSLEGATDTQYF. The DNA sequence reads TGCGCCAGCAGCTTGGAGGGGGCCACAGATACGCAGTATTTT. Supplemented by the reference TRBV5-1 and TRBJ2-3 proteins around the CDR3, the complete variable domain is KAGVTQTPRYLIKTRGQQVTLSCSPISGHRSVSWYQQTPGQGLQFLFEYFSETQRNKGNFPGRFSGRQFSNSRSEMNVSTLELGDSALYLCASSLEGATDTQYFGPGTRLTVL.